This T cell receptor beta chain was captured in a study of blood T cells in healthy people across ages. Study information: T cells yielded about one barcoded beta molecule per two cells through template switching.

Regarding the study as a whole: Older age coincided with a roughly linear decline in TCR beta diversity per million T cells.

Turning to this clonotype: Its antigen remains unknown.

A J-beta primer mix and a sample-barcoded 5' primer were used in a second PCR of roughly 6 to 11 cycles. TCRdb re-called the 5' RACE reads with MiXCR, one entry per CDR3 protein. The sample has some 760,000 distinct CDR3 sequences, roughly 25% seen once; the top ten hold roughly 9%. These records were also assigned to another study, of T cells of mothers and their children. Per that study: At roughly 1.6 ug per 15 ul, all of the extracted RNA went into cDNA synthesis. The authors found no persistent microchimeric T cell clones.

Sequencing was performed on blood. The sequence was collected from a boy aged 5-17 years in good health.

For the CDR3, the DNA is TGTGCCAGCACTTCGGACTCACCCGCGGGGCAGTTCTTC. The encoded protein is CASTSDSPAGQFF. The rearrangement joins TRBV2 to TRBJ2-5; possibly TRBD2 for D (5 bases). The J call may be in error: the DNA end matches TRBJ2-1 better. The length of the CDR3 is 13 residues. Germline-derived CDR1 and CDR2 are SNHLY and FYNNEI.